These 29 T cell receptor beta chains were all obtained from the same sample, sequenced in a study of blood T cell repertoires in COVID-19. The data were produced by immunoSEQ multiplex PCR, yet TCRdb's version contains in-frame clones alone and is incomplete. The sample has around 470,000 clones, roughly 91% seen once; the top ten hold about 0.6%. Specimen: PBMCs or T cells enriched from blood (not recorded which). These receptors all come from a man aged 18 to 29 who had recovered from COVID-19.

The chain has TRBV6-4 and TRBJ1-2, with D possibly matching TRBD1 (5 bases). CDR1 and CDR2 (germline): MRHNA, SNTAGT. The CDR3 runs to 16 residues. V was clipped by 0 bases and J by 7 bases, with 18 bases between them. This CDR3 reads CASSDSWTSYLPGYTF. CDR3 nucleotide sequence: TGTGCCAGCAGTGACTCTTGGACATCTTACCTACCTGGCTACACCTTC.

The CDR3 spells CASSDTSGRANIQYF. The DNA of the CDR3 is TGTGCCAGCAGCGATACTAGCGGGAGGGCGAACATTCAGTACTTC. This chain uses TRBV6-5 with TRBJ2-4, with TRBD2 identical over 13 bases. Germline V lookup: CDR1 MNHEY, CDR2 SVGAGI. CDR3 length equals 15 residues. The V segment lost 6 bases and the J segment 7 bases; nucleotides outside the gene matches: 6.

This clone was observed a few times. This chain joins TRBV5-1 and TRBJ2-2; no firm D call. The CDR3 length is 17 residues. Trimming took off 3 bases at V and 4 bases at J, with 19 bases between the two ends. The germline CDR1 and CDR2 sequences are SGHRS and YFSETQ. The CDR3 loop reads CASSSPQTGSITGELFF. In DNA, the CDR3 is TGCGCCAGCAGCTCCCCCCAAACGGGTTCGATCACCGGGGAGCTGTTTTTT.

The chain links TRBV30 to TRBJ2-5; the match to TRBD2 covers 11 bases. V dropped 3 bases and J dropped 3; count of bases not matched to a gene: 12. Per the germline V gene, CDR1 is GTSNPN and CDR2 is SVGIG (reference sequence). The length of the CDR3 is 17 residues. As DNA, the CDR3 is TGTGCCTGGAGGCCAACCCATAAGACTAGCGGGGAAGAGACCCAGTACTTC. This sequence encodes CAWRPTHKTSGEETQYF.

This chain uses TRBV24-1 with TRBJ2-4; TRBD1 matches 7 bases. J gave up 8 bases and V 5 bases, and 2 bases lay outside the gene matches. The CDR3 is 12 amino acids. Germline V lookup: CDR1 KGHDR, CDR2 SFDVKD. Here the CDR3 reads CATSATGDIQYF. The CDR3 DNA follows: TGTGCCACCAGTGCCACAGGGGACATTCAGTACTTC.

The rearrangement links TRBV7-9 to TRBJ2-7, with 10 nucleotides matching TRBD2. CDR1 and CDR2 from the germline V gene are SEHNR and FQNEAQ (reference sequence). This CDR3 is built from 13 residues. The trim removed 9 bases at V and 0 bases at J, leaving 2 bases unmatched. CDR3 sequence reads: CASTSGVSYEQYF. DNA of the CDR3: TGTGCCAGTACTAGCGGGGTCTCCTACGAGCAGTACTTC.

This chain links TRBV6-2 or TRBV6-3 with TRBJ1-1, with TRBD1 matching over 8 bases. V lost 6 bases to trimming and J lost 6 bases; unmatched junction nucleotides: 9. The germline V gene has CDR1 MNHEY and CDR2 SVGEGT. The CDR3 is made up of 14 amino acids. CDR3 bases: TGTGCCAGCAGCCTGCGACAGGGGTGGTCTGAAGCTTTCTTT. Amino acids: CASSLRQGWSEAFF.

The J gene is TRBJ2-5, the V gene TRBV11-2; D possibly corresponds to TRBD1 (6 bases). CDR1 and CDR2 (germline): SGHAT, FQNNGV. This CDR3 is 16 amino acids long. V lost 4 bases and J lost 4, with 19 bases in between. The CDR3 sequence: CASSYREGQTTETQYF. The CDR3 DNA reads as TGTGCCAGCAGCTATCGCGAGGGACAAACGACAGAGACCCAGTACTTC.

Here the CDR3 DNA reads TGTGCCACCAGCAGAGACCTCCCTGGCAATCAGCCCCAGCATTTT. It translates to CATSRDLPGNQPQHF. The chain is built from TRBV15 and TRBJ1-5, with D unclear. Trimming removed 0 bases from V and 2 bases from J, with 8 bases in between. The CDR3 is 15 amino acids. Germline V gene sequence: CDR1 LNHNV, CDR2 YYDKDF (reference sequence).

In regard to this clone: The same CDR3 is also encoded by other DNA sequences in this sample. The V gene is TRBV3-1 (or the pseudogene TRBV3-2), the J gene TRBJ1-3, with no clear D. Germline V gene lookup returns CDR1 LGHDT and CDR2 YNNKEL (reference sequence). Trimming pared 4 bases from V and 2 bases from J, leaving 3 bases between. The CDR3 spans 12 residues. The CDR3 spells CASSPAGNTIYF. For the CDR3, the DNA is TGTGCCAGCAGCCCAGCTGGAAACACCATATATTTT.

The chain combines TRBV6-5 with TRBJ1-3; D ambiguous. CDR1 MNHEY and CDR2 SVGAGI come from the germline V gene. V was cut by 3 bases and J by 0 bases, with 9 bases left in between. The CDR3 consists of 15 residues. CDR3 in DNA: TGTGCCAGCAGTTATGGCCAATTCTCTGGAAACACCATATATTTT. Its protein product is CASSYGQFSGNTIYF.

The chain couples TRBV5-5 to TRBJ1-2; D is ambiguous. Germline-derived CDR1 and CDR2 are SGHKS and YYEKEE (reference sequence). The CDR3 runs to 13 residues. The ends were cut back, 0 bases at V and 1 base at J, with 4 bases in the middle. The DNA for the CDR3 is TGTGCCAGCAGCTTGGCCGGTAACTATGGCTACACCTTC. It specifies CASSLAGNYGYTF.

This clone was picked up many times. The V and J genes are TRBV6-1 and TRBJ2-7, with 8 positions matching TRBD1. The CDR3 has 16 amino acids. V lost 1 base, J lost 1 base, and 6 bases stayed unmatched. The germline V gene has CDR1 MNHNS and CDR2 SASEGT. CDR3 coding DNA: TGTGCCAGCAGTGAAGTAGCAGGGACAGGATCCTACGAGCAGTACTTC. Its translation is CASSEVAGTGSYEQYF.

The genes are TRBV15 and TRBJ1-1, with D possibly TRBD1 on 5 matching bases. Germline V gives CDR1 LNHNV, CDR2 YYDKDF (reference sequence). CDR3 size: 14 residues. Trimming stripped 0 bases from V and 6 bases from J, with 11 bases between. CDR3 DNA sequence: TGTGCCACCAGCAGAGACTTGGGACTAGCTGAAGCTTTCTTT. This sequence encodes CATSRDLGLAEAFF.

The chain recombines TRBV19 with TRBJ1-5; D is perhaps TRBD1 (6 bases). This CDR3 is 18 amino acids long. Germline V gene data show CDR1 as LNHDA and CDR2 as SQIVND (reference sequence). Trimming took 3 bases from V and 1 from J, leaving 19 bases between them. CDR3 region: CASSIWKGRGESNQPQHF. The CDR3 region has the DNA TGTGCCAGTAGTATCTGGAAGGGCAGGGGAGAGAGCAATCAGCCCCAGCATTTT.

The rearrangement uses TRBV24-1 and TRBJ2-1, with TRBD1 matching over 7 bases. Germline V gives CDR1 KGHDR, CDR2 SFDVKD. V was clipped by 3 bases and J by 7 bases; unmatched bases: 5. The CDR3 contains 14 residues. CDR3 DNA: TGTGCCACCAGTGATACCGGACAGGCTAATGAGCAGTTCTTC. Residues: CATSDTGQANEQFF.

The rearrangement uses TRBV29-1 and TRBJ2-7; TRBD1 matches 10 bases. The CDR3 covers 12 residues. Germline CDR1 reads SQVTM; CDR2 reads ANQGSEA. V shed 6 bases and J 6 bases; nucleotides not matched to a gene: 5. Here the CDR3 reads CSVRQGAVEQYF. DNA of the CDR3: TGCAGCGTCAGACAGGGGGCGGTCGAGCAGTACTTC.

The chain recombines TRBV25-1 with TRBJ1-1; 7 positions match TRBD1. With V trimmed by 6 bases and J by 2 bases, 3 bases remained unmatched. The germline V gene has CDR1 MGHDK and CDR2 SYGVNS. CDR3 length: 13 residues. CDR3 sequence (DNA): TGTGCCAGCAGCGGGACAGCTAACACTGAAGCTTTCTTT. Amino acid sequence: CASSGTANTEAFF.

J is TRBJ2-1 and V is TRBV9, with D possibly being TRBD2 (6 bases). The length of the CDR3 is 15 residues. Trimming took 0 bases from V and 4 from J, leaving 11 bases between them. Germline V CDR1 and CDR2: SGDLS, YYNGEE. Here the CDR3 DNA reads TGTGCCAGCAGCGTAGGGCTAGCGACATACAATGAGCAGTTCTTC. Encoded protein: CASSVGLATYNEQFF.

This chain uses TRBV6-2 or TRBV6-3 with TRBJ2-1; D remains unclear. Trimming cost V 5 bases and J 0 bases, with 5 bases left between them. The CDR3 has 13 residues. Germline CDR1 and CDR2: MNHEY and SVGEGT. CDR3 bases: TGTGCCAGCAGTCCCAACTCCTACAATGAGCAGTTCTTC. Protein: CASSPNSYNEQFF.

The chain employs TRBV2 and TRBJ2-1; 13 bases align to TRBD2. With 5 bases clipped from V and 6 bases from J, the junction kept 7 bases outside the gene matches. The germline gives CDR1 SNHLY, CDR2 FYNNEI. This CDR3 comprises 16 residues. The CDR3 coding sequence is TGTGCCAGCAGTTCTAGACGGACTAGCGGGAGCAATGAGCAGTTCTTC. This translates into CASSSRRTSGSNEQFF.

DNA for the CDR3: TGTGCCACCAGTCGACCACTAGCGGACACCGGGGAGCTGTTTTTT. Residues: CATSRPLADTGELFF. The chain recombines TRBV24-1 with TRBJ2-2; 8 bases map to TRBD2. Germline CDR1 KGHDR, CDR2 SFDVKD. The V segment lost 6 bases and the J segment 3 bases; nucleotides outside the gene matches: 5. The CDR3 is 15 amino acids.

CDR3 sequence reads: CASSYRSGGEAFF. The CDR3 DNA reads TGTGCCAGCAGTTACCGGTCGGGGGGTGAAGCTTTCTTT. The chain is built from TRBV6-6 and TRBJ1-1; possible D gene TRBD1, 5 bases. The CDR3 length is 13 residues. The V end was cut by 2 bases, the J end by 7 bases, with 11 bases between. Germline CDR1 is MNHNY and CDR2 is SVGAGI (reference sequence).

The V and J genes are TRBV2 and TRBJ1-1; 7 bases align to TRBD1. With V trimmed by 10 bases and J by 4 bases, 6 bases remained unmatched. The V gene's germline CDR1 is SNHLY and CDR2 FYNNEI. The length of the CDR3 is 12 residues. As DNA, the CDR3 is TGTGCCACTACAGGGGATATCACTGAAGCTTTCTTT. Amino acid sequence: CATTGDITEAFF.

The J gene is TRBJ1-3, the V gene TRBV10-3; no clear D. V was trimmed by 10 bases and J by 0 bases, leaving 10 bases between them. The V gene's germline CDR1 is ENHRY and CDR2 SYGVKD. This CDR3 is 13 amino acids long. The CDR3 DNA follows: TGTGCCAGTACGGGGAACTCTGGAAACACCATATATTTT. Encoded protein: CASTGNSGNTIYF.

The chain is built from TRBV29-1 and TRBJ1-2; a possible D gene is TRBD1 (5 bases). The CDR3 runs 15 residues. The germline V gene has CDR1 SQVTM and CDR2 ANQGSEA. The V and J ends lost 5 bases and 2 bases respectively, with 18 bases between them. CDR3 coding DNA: TGCAGCGTTTCCACAAGACAGTCCAGAAACTATGGCTACACCTTC. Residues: CSVSTRQSRNYGYTF.

The CDR3 region is CASSPRQGKLTEAFF. CDR3 DNA: TGTGCCAGCAGCCCACGACAGGGAAAATTGACTGAAGCTTTCTTT. The V call is TRBV9, the J call TRBJ1-1, with 7 bases lining up with TRBD1. Germline CDR1 reads SGDLS; CDR2 reads YYNGEE. This CDR3 spans 15 amino acids. Trimming at V came to 4 bases and at J to 5 bases, leaving 11 bases not matched to a gene.

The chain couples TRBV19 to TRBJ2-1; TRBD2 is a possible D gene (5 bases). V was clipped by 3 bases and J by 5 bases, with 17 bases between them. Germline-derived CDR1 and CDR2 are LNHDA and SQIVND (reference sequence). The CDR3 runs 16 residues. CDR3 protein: CASSIVGLERNNEQFF. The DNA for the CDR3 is TGTGCCAGTAGTATCGTCGGACTCGAGCGGAACAATGAGCAGTTCTTC.

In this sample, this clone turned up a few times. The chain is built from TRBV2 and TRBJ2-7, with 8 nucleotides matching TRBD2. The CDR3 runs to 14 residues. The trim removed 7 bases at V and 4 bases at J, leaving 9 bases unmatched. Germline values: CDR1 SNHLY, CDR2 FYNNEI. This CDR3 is CASTGGRLAYEQYF. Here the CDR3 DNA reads TGTGCCAGCACAGGCGGGAGACTAGCGTACGAGCAGTACTTC. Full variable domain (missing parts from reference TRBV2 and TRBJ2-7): EPEVTQTPSHQVTQMGQEVILRCVPISNHLYFYWYRQILGQKVEFLVSFYNNEISEKSEIFDDQFSVERPDGSNFTLKIRSTKLEDSAMYFCASTGGRLAYEQYFGPGTRLTVT.